The 16 T cell receptor beta chains presented below share a single source sample, sequenced in a study of vaccination effects on CD4 cells after COVID-19. Isolating CD4+ T cells followed approximately nine days of culture. Either the BNT162b2 or mRNA-1273 vaccine was given to participants in two doses. These receptors have no known antigen. Using immunoSEQ multiplex PCR, the repertoire was profiled, and TCRdb retains in-frame clones only, with some absent. The sample lists 45,000 to 60,000 clones, about 70% occurring once. The source material was CD4+ T cells from PBMCs cultured without peptide, sampled after COVID-19 vaccination. These receptors were obtained from a human donor who received a COVID-19 vaccine.

The rearrangement uses TRBV3-1 (or the pseudogene TRBV3-2) and TRBJ2-7; the D is unclear. Trimming removed 4 bases at V and 4 bases at J, with 8 bases between. This CDR3 comprises 12 residues. The germline V gene has CDR1 LGHDT and CDR2 YNNKEL (reference sequence). CDR3 in amino acids: CASSLSVYEQYF. CDR3 DNA sequence: TGTGCCAGCAGCCTATCGGTATACGAGCAGTACTTC.

The chain carries TRBV11-2 and TRBJ2-3, with TRBD1 identical over 7 bases. Looked up from germline, CDR1 is SGHAT and CDR2 is FQNNGV. CDR3 length equals 14 residues. V gave up 5 bases and J gave up 14 bases; unmatched junction bases: 16. The CDR3 spells CASSPAPGQAPLYF. The DNA of the CDR3 is TGTGCCAGCAGCCCAGCTCCTGGACAGGCCCCGTTGTATTTT. Filled out from reference TRBV11-2 and TRBJ2-3, the complete variable domain reads EAGVAQSPRYKIIEKRQSVAFWCNPISGHATLYWYQQILGQGPKLLIQFQNNGVVDDSQLPKDRFSAERLKGVDSTLKIQPAKLEDSAVYLCASSPAPGQAPLYFGPGTRLTVL.

This rearrangement joins TRBV11-3 to TRBJ2-3; 9 bases fit TRBD1. Germline CDR1 and CDR2: SGHNT and YENEEA. This CDR3 is built from 13 residues. The trim removed 6 bases at V and 4 bases at J, leaving 2 bases unmatched. Here the CDR3 DNA reads TGTGCCAGCAGAGGACAGGGGTCAGATACGCAGTATTTT. Translation: CASRGQGSDTQYF.

The chain links TRBV5-6 to TRBJ2-7; possibly TRBD2 for D (6 bases). Per germline, CDR1 SGHDT and CDR2 YYEEEE. The V and J ends lost 3 bases and 2 bases respectively, with 12 bases between them. This CDR3 has 14 amino acids. DNA of the CDR3: TGTGCCAGCAGCTCACCCGTAGCGGCCTACGAGCAGTACTTC. Protein: CASSSPVAAYEQYF.

The gene calls are TRBV7-6 and TRBJ2-7; a possible D gene is TRBD2 (6 bases). V was clipped by 0 bases and J by 7 bases, with 19 bases between them. Germline values: CDR1 SGHVS, CDR2 FNYEAQ. The CDR3 length is 16 residues. As DNA, the CDR3 is TGTGCCAGCAGCTTAGCTCCCCGGAGGGGAGCTGGGGAGCAGTACTTC. Translated: CASSLAPRRGAGEQYF.

The rearrangement links TRBV30 to TRBJ1-6; no definite D call. Germline CDR1 and CDR2: GTSNPN and SVGIG (reference sequence). V was trimmed by 3 bases and J by 4 bases, leaving 7 bases between them. The CDR3 is 13 residues long. The CDR3 sequence: CAWRQLYNSPLHF. The CDR3 DNA reads as TGTGCCTGGAGACAGCTTTATAATTCACCCCTCCACTTT.

This clone was counted many times. The V call is TRBV6-2 or TRBV6-3, the J call TRBJ1-5; D gene unclear. The V end was cut by 2 bases, the J end by 6 bases, with 11 bases between. This CDR3 spans 14 amino acids. Germline CDR1 and CDR2: MNHEY and SVGEGT. CDR3 loop: CASSYRSRGQPQHF. The DNA of the CDR3 is TGTGCCAGCAGTTACCGGTCTCGGGGTCAGCCCCAGCATTTT.

The chain is built from TRBV11-2 and TRBJ2-2, with 10 bases lining up with TRBD2. From germline, CDR1 is SGHAT and CDR2 FQNNGV. The CDR3 length is 17 residues. Germline trimming cut 5 bases from V and 7 bases from J; bases unmatched to any gene: 13. The CDR3 loop reads CASSRGAGGPVGGELFF. DNA for the CDR3: TGTGCCAGCAGCCGCGGAGCGGGGGGGCCCGTTGGCGGGGAGCTGTTTTTT. Supplemented by reference TRBV11-2 and TRBJ2-2, the full variable domain reads EAGVAQSPRYKIIEKRQSVAFWCNPISGHATLYWYQQILGQGPKLLIQFQNNGVVDDSQLPKDRFSAERLKGVDSTLKIQPAKLEDSAVYLCASSRGAGGPVGGELFFGEGSRLTVL.

This chain connects TRBV3-1 (or the pseudogene TRBV3-2) to TRBJ2-1; D possibly corresponds to TRBD2 (6 bases). Germline-derived CDR1 and CDR2 are LGHDT and YNNKEL (reference sequence). V lost 0 bases and J lost 7, with 10 bases in between. This CDR3 is built from 14 residues. CDR3 region: CASSQDRGRNEQFF. The CDR3 DNA reads as TGTGCCAGCAGCCAAGATCGGGGGAGGAATGAGCAGTTCTTC.

The chain combines TRBV5-4 with TRBJ2-1, with D perhaps matching TRBD2 (5 bases). CDR1 is SGHNT, CDR2 YYREEE, per germline (reference sequence). The CDR3 has 14 amino acids. Between the trimmed V and J ends, which lost 4 bases and 4 bases, there was a span of 12 bases. The CDR3 nucleotides are TGTGCCAGCAGCCCGGACCCGGGATACAATGAGCAGTTCTTC. This sequence encodes CASSPDPGYNEQFF.

CDR3 bases: TGCGCCAGCAGCTTGTCTGCGGGGGGAGACAATGAGCAGTTCTTC. This sequence encodes CASSLSAGGDNEQFF. V is TRBV5-1 and J is TRBJ2-1; 8 bases agree with TRBD2. The V gene's germline CDR1 is SGHRS and CDR2 YFSETQ. The CDR3 is made up of 15 amino acids. With 1 base clipped from V and 5 bases from J, the junction kept 5 bases outside the gene matches.

This clone was detected only once. The J gene is TRBJ2-2, the V gene TRBV7-9, with D perhaps assigned TRBD1 or TRBD2 (5 bases each). The CDR3 is 15 amino acids. The germline V gene encodes CDR1 SEHNR and CDR2 FQNEAQ (reference sequence). The V end was cut by 5 bases, the J end by 5 bases, with 15 bases between. DNA of the CDR3: TGTGCCAGCAGCAGCAGGGAGAAGATAACCGGGGAGCTGTTTTTT. As protein: CASSSREKITGELFF.

The CDR3 loop reads CASSAEESIRSYNEQFF. CDR3 coding DNA: TGTGCCAGCAGCGCGGAGGAGTCCATTCGCTCCTACAATGAGCAGTTCTTC. The V call is TRBV9, the J call TRBJ2-1; D possibly corresponds to TRBD2 (5 bases). V dropped 3 bases and J dropped 0 bases, with 16 bases sitting between them. CDR1 and CDR2 from the germline V gene are SGDLS and YYNGEE. CDR3 length equals 17 residues.

The chain has TRBV7-7 and TRBJ2-5, with 8 bases that match TRBD2. V was pared by 1 base and J by 5 bases, with 6 bases of the junction left unmatched. From germline, CDR1 is SSHAT and CDR2 FNYEAQ (reference sequence). The CDR3 totals 15 residues. The CDR3 protein is CASSLGSGGPETQYF. CDR3 sequence (DNA): TGTGCCAGCAGCTTAGGATCGGGAGGGCCGGAGACCCAGTACTTC.

The V and J genes are TRBV19 and TRBJ1-4; D perhaps matches TRBD1 (5 bases). Germline V gene lookup returns CDR1 LNHDA and CDR2 SQIVND (reference sequence). V lost 4 bases and J 6 bases, leaving 12 bases between the germline ends. The CDR3 runs to 14 residues. DNA of the CDR3: TGTGCCAGTAGTAGTCAAGGGGATTATGAAAAACTGTTTTTT. Translation: CASSSQGDYEKLFF. Full variable domain (remainder filled in from reference TRBV19 and TRBJ1-4): DGGITQSPKYLFRKEGQNVTLSCEQNLNHDAMYWYRQDPGQGLRLIYYSQIVNDFQKGDIAEGYSVSREKKESFPLTVTSAQKNPTAFYLCASSSQGDYEKLFFGSGTQLSVL.

This clone was seen a single time. The genes are TRBV7-6 and TRBJ2-5, with D perhaps matching TRBD2 (6 bases). The CDR3 has 16 residues. V dropped 1 base and J dropped 4 bases, with 16 bases sitting between them. Germline CDR1 reads SGHVS; CDR2 reads FNYEAQ. The CDR3 DNA reads TGTGCCAGCAGCTTAGAGATCGGGGGACTGGGAGAGACCCAGTACTTC. It specifies CASSLEIGGLGETQYF.